A selection of T cell receptor beta chains follows, all from one sample in a study of CD8+ T cells in alopecia areata. Profiling relied on immunoSEQ multiplex PCR, and the TCRdb table lists in-frame clones only, not all of them. Of some 200,000 clones in the sample, more than 45% were seen once. Sequencing was performed on CD4+ T cells sorted from blood, taken at week 4, from a patient treated with tofacitinib. These receptors all come from a human donor with alopecia areata. Each CDR3 is given without its conserved first and last residue.

>TRBV30|TRBJ2-1
AWSTGGARTNEQF
>TRBV2|TRBJ1-1
ASSETSNTEAF
>TRBV9|TRBJ2-1
ASSSLTSRGEQF
>TRBV5-1|TRBJ1-4
ASSLLTGANEKLF
>TRBV29-1|TRBJ2-5
SVSVRETQY
>TRBV5-1|TRBJ1-6
ASSLAPRQGGNSPLH
>TRBV6-1|TRBJ2-2
ASSATSGGTGELF
>TRBV30|TRBJ1-6
AWSRRESPLH
>TRBV4-3|TRBJ2-4
ASSPETGTTGNIQY
>TRBV29-1|TRBJ1-3
SVAPAGNTIY
>TRBV4-3|TRBJ1-2
ASSQDLQGVYGYT
>TRBV5-1|TRBJ1-1
ASSLGQGMTEAF
>TRBV6-1|TRBJ1-5
ASRGGTGSNQPQH
>TRBV29-1|TRBJ2-1
SFDDEQF
>TRBV10-3|TRBJ1-2
AISRTVANYGYT
>TRBV25-1|TRBJ2-5
ASSELAGGSETQY
>TRBV29-1|TRBJ2-5
SVVGDRGWETQY
>TRBV13|TRBJ1-2
ASSLRVAQGYT
>TRBV27|TRBJ1-5
ASSLIGNQPQH
>TRBV4-3|TRBJ1-2
ASSQKAGTYGYT
>TRBV11-2|TRBJ1-6
ASSLLHAGHSPLH
>TRBV2|TRBJ2-2
ASSEGRGPAGELF
>TRBV4-1|TRBJ1-5
ASSQDATRSQPQH
>TRBV15|TRBJ2-3
ATSLHRNTQY
>TRBV19|TRBJ2-7
ASSIASTTGVYEQY
>TRBV27|TRBJ1-2
ASSLEGGYGYT
>TRBV2|TRBJ2-1
ASSEVRSRKQF
>TRBV28|TRBJ2-5
ASSFRSQETQY
>TRBV11-1|TRBJ2-7
ASSPAGASEQY
>TRBV30|TRBJ1-2
AWTRDFNYGYI
>TRBV29-1|TRBJ1-2
SVEKAAGGGYT
>TRBV7-3|TRBJ2-2
ASSGHPNTGELF
>TRBV29-1|TRBJ2-3
SVHPYRPGTQY
>TRBV7-9|TRBJ1-2
ASSFAPGNGYT
>TRBV7-2|TRBJ1-3
ASSLSFAGSGNTIY
>TRBV29-1|TRBJ2-7
SVGVTLQGHEQY
>TRBV5-5|TRBJ1-1
ASGWASSPNTEAF
>TRBV7-9|TRBJ1-1
ASSSRQGPNTEAF
>TRBV7-6|TRBJ1-5
ASSLGTSGQPQH
>TRBV7-3|TRBJ2-2
ASRLQAEVNTGELF
>TRBV6-5|TRBJ1-5
ASSYTRDSNQPQH
>TRBV30|TRBJ2-1
AWRTRGREQF
>TRBV5-6|TRBJ2-5
ASSLMAGATQETQY
>TRBV5-1|TRBJ2-3
ASSLAGRGGPDTQY
>TRBV29-1|TRBJ1-4
SVGSRDEKLF
>TRBV11-3|TRBJ2-3
ASSLNRGRTDTQY
>TRBV29-1|TRBJ1-2
SVAQGDGYT
>TRBV29-1|TRBJ1-2
SGGPNYGYT
>TRBV15|TRBJ1-1
ATSRPDEVKAF
>TRBV25-1|TRBJ1-1
ATRNQGRTEAF
>TRBV10-1|TRBJ2-4
ASIAQTKNIQY
>TRBV29-1|TRBJ2-5
SVAPEQETQY
>TRBV4-3|TRBJ2-6
ASSAAGANVLT
>TRBV18|TRBJ2-3
ASSPPTDTQY
>TRBV30|TRBJ1-1
AWSVMPAAPREAF
>TRBV29-1|TRBJ1-2
SASAGTVEGGYT
>TRBV7-2|TRBJ1-1
ASSLYRGSLNTEAF